These T cell receptor beta chains were read from a single sample in a study of identical twins. TCRdb processed the 5' RACE reads anew with MiXCR; each CDR3 protein has one entry. The table lists 700,000 to 950,000 distinct CDR3 sequences, about 12% of them singletons. These data were also filed under a second study, of yellow fever vaccine responses in identical twins.

The sequencing input was PBMCs. These receptors all come from a woman aged 18-29 years in good health. CDR3s include the opening cysteine and the closing phenylalanine or tryptophan. The D gene is left open where the match is weak. Clone size is stated in some rows and not others, as once, few, many or a class when expanded.

cdr3_aa	cdr3_nt	clone_size	d_call	j_call	v_call
CASSRTGTSFYNEQFF	TGCGCCAGCAGCCGGACCGGGACTTCATTCTACAATGAGCAGTTCTTC	.	.	TRBJ2-1	TRBV4-1
CASSPGFLNTEAFF	TGCGCCAGCAGCCCAGGGTTTCTTAACACTGAAGCTTTCTTT	many	.	TRBJ1-1	TRBV5-1
CASSAGRNEQFF	TGCGCCAGCAGTGCGGGAAGGAATGAGCAGTTCTTC	many	.	TRBJ2-1	TRBV10-2
CATSSPGTGNNEQFF	TGTGCCACCAGCAGTCCCGGGACAGGGAACAATGAGCAGTTCTTC	few	TRBD1	TRBJ2-1	TRBV15
CASSDRGNYGYTF	TGTGCCAGCAGTGACAGGGGTAACTATGGCTACACCTTC	many	TRBD1	TRBJ1-2	TRBV12-3/TRBV12-4
CASSSHVGLNTEAFF	TGTGCCAGCAGCTCCCATGTAGGCCTGAACACTGAAGCTTTCTTT	many	.	TRBJ1-1	TRBV7-9
CSVEDRRTNKNIQYF	TGCAGCGTTGAAGATCGAAGGACTAACAAAAACATTCAGTACTTC	.	.	TRBJ2-4	TRBV29-1
CASSFFRGSYNEQFF	TGTGCCAGCAGTTTTTTTAGGGGGTCCTACAATGAGCAGTTCTTC	.	.	TRBJ2-1	TRBV12-3/TRBV12-4
CSVDIGGNTEAFF	TGCAGCGTTGATATTGGCGGGAACACTGAAGCTTTCTTT	few	.	TRBJ1-1	TRBV29-1
CASSLYRQGEISGANVLTF	TGTGCCAGCAGCTTATACCGGCAGGGGGAAATCTCTGGGGCCAACGTCCTGACTTTC	few	TRBD1	TRBJ2-6	TRBV7-6
CSVGHLLARETQYF	TGCAGCGTTGGACACCTCCTAGCGAGAGAGACCCAGTACTTC	many	.	TRBJ2-5	TRBV29-1
CASSGTLAGDEQYF	TGCGCCAGCAGCGGAACACTAGCGGGAGACGAGCAGTACTTC	few	TRBD2	TRBJ2-7	TRBV5-1
CASSERTGSLSYNGQFF	TGTGCCAGCAGTGAGAGGACAGGGTCTTTATCCTACAATGGGCAGTTCTTC	.	TRBD1	TRBJ2-1	TRBV6-1
CATSRDGQGSIQYF	TGTGCCACCAGCAGAGACGGACAGGGTAGCATTCAGTACTTC	.	TRBD1	TRBJ2-4	TRBV15
CASSMDRVSYNEQFF	TGTGCCAGCAGTATGGACAGGGTGTCCTACAATGAGCAGTTCTTC	.	TRBD1	TRBJ2-1	TRBV2
CASSRDSNTDTQYF	TGTGCCAGCAGCCGGGACAGCAACACAGATACGCAGTATTTT	many	TRBD1	TRBJ2-3	TRBV3-1
CASRAGLAETYNEQFF	TGTGCCAGCAGGGCGGGACTAGCGGAGACCTACAATGAGCAGTTCTTC	few	TRBD2	TRBJ2-1	TRBV27
CASSYFRNEKLFF	TGTGCCAGCAGTTACTTCCGTAATGAAAAACTGTTTTTT	.	.	TRBJ1-4	TRBV6-5
CASTGLPANEQFF	TGTGCCAGCACGGGGCTTCCGGCCAATGAGCAGTTCTTC	.	.	TRBJ2-1	TRBV2
CASSYPNNEQFF	TGTGCCAGCAGTTACCCTAACAATGAGCAGTTCTTC	.	.	TRBJ2-1	TRBV6-5
CASSYVSREDRGYTF	TGTGCCAGCAGTTACGTGTCCAGGGAGGATAGGGGCTACACCTTC	few	.	TRBJ1-2	TRBV6-2/TRBV6-3
CSAVASGPYTDTQYF	TGCAGTGCCGTGGCTAGCGGGCCCTACACAGATACGCAGTATTTT	.	TRBD2	TRBJ2-3	TRBV20-1